This passage covers 22 T cell receptor beta chains from one sample sequenced in a study of PD-1 blockade in classical Hodgkin lymphoma. Every patient relapsed after autologous stem cell transplantation, and brentuximab vedotin exposure varied. Assay: immunoSEQ multiplex PCR; the TCRdb copy retains only in-frame clones and omits some. In the table there are under 110,000 clones, roughly 89% of which are singletons. The source was peripheral blood mononuclear cells (PBMCs), collected before the second cycle of nivolumab. The receptors were gathered from a human donor with classical Hodgkin lymphoma.

The chain employs TRBV7-9 and TRBJ1-3; D is possibly TRBD1 (6 bases). Per germline, CDR1 SEHNR and CDR2 FQNEAQ (reference sequence). Trimming removed 5 bases at V and 3 bases at J, with 11 bases between. This CDR3 spans 14 amino acids. The CDR3 nucleotides read TGTGCCAGCAGCCCGACGGACAGTGGAAACACCATATATTTT. Its translation is CASSPTDSGNTIYF. The full variable domain, rest sourced from reference TRBV7-9 and TRBJ1-3, is DTGVSQNPRHKITKRGQNVTFRCDPISEHNRLYWYRQTLGQGPEFLTYFQNEAQLEKSRLLSDRFSAERPKGSFSTLEIQRTEQGDSAMYLCASSPTDSGNTIYFGEGSWLTVV.

In this sample, this clone turned up a few times. This chain joins TRBV10-1 and TRBJ1-5, with D unclear. CDR3 length: 14 amino acids. V shed 4 bases and J shed 3 bases, with 10 bases lying between them. In germline, CDR1 is WNHNN, CDR2 SYGVQD (reference sequence). The CDR3 DNA follows: TGCGCCAGCAGTGCCCACCGAAACAATCAGCCCCAGCATTTT. Translated, it gives CASSAHRNNQPQHF.

The chain carries TRBV28 and TRBJ2-7, with D tentatively TRBD1 (5 bases). This CDR3 spans 16 amino acids. Germline CDR1 reads MDHEN; CDR2 reads SYDVKM. With 3 bases removed from V and 3 bases from J, the gap between germline ends came to 18 bases. The CDR3 coding sequence is TGTGCCAGCAGTTTCACCCCGACAGCCTATAACTACGAGCAGTACTTC. Translating it yields CASSFTPTAYNYEQYF.

V usage is TRBV5-1 and J usage is TRBJ2-1, with TRBD1 matching over 8 bases. Germline trimming cut 0 bases from V and 4 bases from J; bases unmatched to any gene: 6. The CDR3 is 16 amino acids. Germline-derived CDR1 and CDR2 are SGHRS and YFSETQ. Here the CDR3 DNA reads TGCGCCAGCAGCTTGGGAGACAGGGGTGGGTACAATGAGCAGTTCTTC. Its translation is CASSLGDRGGYNEQFF.

The CDR3 coding sequence is TGCAGTATTGACAACAACTATGGCTACACCTTC. Translating it yields CSIDNNYGYTF. The chain has TRBV20-1 and TRBJ1-2; D gene uncertain. The CDR3 is made up of 11 amino acids. Trimming took 8 bases from V and 2 from J, leaving 9 bases between them. Germline CDR1 and CDR2: DFQATT and SNEGSKA (reference sequence).

The chain has TRBV11-2 and TRBJ2-3; D unclear. The germline V gene encodes CDR1 SGHAT and CDR2 FQNNGV. Trimming left V 2 bases short and J 1 base short, with 7 bases between. The CDR3 totals 14 residues. The CDR3 spells CASSLSARTDTQYF. The CDR3 DNA follows: TGTGCCAGCAGCTTATCAGCCCGCACAGATACGCAGTATTTT.

This chain links TRBV11-2 with TRBJ1-1, with unresolved D. The length of the CDR3 is 18 residues. Per germline, CDR1 SGHAT and CDR2 FQNNGV. With 5 bases removed from V and 0 bases from J, the gap between germline ends came to 22 bases. The DNA of the CDR3 is TGTGCCAGCAGCCCCGCCTCTGTTCGCGGTCTCTTGAACACTGAAGCTTTCTTT. It specifies CASSPASVRGLLNTEAFF. Full variable domain (missing parts from reference TRBV11-2 and TRBJ1-1): EAGVAQSPRYKIIEKRQSVAFWCNPISGHATLYWYQQILGQGPKLLIQFQNNGVVDDSQLPKDRFSAERLKGVDSTLKIQPAKLEDSAVYLCASSPASVRGLLNTEAFFGQGTRLTVV.

V is TRBV11-2 and J is TRBJ1-6; a possible D gene is TRBD1 (5 bases). Trimming cost V 5 bases and J 14 bases, with 22 bases left between them. Germline V CDR1 and CDR2: SGHAT, FQNNGV. The CDR3 has 15 amino acids. CDR3 loop: CASSPIPGDGFTLHF. The CDR3 coding sequence is TGTGCCAGCAGCCCAATCCCGGGGGATGGTTTTACCCTCCACTTT.

The rearrangement links TRBV7-3 to TRBJ2-3, with D perhaps TRBD2 (6 bases). The germline CDR1 and CDR2 sequences are SGHTA and FQGTGA. V gave up 5 bases and J gave up 6 bases, with 18 bases separating them. The length of the CDR3 is 15 residues. Here the CDR3 reads CASSLSGGLSDTQYF. The CDR3 DNA sequence: TGTGCCAGCAGCCTAAGTGGGGGGTTATCGGATACGCAGTATTTT.

The J gene is TRBJ2-7, the V gene TRBV10-3; D unresolved. The V and J ends lost 2 bases and 5 bases respectively, with 13 bases between them. This CDR3 comprises 14 residues. The germline gives CDR1 ENHRY, CDR2 SYGVKD. The CDR3 DNA reads as TGTGCCATCAGTGAGGCGGACCGAGCCCACGAGCAGTACTTC. Encoded protein: CAISEADRAHEQYF.

This sequence joins TRBV30 and TRBJ2-3, with no clear D. Germline loops: CDR1 GTSNPN, CDR2 SVGIG (reference sequence). The CDR3 has 12 residues. The germline V and J ends were trimmed by 0 bases and 5 bases, with 6 bases remaining between them. CDR3 in DNA: TGTGCCTGGAGTGTCATTAGAGATACGCAGTATTTT. This codes for CAWSVIRDTQYF. The full variable domain, completed using reference TRBV30 and TRBJ2-3, is SQTIHQWPATLVQPVGSPLSLECTVEGTSNPNLYWYRQAAGRGLQLLFYSVGIGQISSEVPQNLSASRPQDRQFILSSKKLLLSDSGFYLCAWSVIRDTQYFGPGTRLTVL.

This chain links TRBV7-3 with TRBJ1-1; D may be TRBD1 (5 bases). Germline CDR1 reads SGHTA; CDR2 reads FQGTGA. This CDR3 contains 14 residues. V was pared by 2 bases and J by 4 bases, with 11 bases between. CDR3 protein: CASSLATGVTEAFF. In nucleotides, the CDR3 is TGTGCCAGCAGCTTAGCGACGGGGGTCACTGAAGCTTTCTTT.

This rearrangement joins TRBV18 to TRBJ2-3; TRBD2 aligns across 8 bases. Trimming removed 0 bases from V and 6 bases from J; junction bases left unmatched: 5. Germline V gives CDR1 KGHSH, CDR2 LQKENI. The CDR3 sequence is 15 residues long. CDR3 protein: CASSPPASGFDTQYF. CDR3 nucleotide sequence: TGTGCCAGCTCACCACCGGCTAGCGGGTTTGATACGCAGTATTTT.

As for this clone: The identical CDR3 is also encoded by other nucleotide sequences in the sample. CDR3 coding DNA: TGTGCCAGCAGCGACTTTCGGCACCCCGGGGAGCTGTTTTTT. This sequence encodes CASSDFRHPGELFF. V and J are TRBV9 and TRBJ2-2; D is unclear. The CDR3 length is 14 residues. Per germline, CDR1 SGDLS and CDR2 YYNGEE. The V and J ends lost 3 bases and 6 bases respectively, with 12 bases between them. Variable domain in full (rest from reference TRBV9 and TRBJ2-2): DSGVTQTPKHLITATGQRVTLRCSPRSGDLSVYWYQQSLDQGLQFLIQYYNGEERAKGNILERFSAQQFPDLHSELNLSSLELGDSALYFCASSDFRHPGELFFGEGSRLTVL.

This chain connects TRBV29-1 to TRBJ2-7; no firm D call. The CDR3 has 11 amino acids. V was cut by 6 bases and J by 6 bases, with 12 bases left in between. Germline assignment: CDR1 SQVTM and CDR2 ANQGSEA. CDR3 DNA sequence: TGCAGCGTCGTAGACCCCGGCGAGCAGTACTTC. Its translation: CSVVDPGEQYF.

A few counts support this clone. The chain links TRBV19 to TRBJ1-1, with D unresolved. V lost 3 bases to trimming and J lost 3 bases, with 8 bases between them. From germline, CDR1 is LNHDA and CDR2 SQIVND (reference sequence). The CDR3 is 13 residues long. The CDR3: CASSIVGYTEAFF. The CDR3 DNA sequence: TGTGCCAGTAGTATTGTGGGCTACACTGAAGCTTTCTTT.

V usage is TRBV29-1 and J usage is TRBJ1-1, with D unclear. The CDR3 contains 13 residues. V gave up 6 bases and J gave up 0 bases, with 11 bases separating them. CDR1 SQVTM and CDR2 ANQGSEA come from the germline V gene. CDR3 sequence: CSVRHIMNTEAFF. CDR3 bases: TGCAGCGTCCGGCACATCATGAACACTGAAGCTTTCTTT.

V gene TRBV7-8 combines with J gene TRBJ1-4; tentatively, D is TRBD1 (6 bases). V shed 7 bases and J shed 4 bases, with 13 bases lying between them. In germline, CDR1 is SGHVS, CDR2 FQNEAQ. CDR3 size: 14 residues. CDR3 in DNA: TGTGCCAGCAATGACAGGCGGAGTAATGAAAAACTGTTTTTT. This translates into CASNDRRSNEKLFF.

This clone appeared a single time. The junction and the germline gene differ at one end; a read error may be behind it. This chain joins TRBV29-1 and TRBJ2-3; D is uncertain. The CDR3 contains 11 residues. Germline V CDR1 and CDR2: SQVTM, ANQGSEA. CDR3 loop: CSVEDTDTQYF. DNA of the CDR3: TGCAGCGTAGAAGACACAGATACGCAGTATTTT.

This rearrangement joins TRBV18 to TRBJ1-6; TRBD1 matches 8 bases. V was clipped by 6 bases and J by 9 bases; unmatched bases: 7. The CDR3 consists of 14 residues. Per the germline V gene, CDR1 is KGHSH and CDR2 is LQKENI. DNA of the CDR3: TGTGCCAGCTCTACGGACAGGGATGGTTCACCCCTCCACTTT. Its protein product is CASSTDRDGSPLHF.

This clone has just a few counts. V is TRBV5-6 and J is TRBJ2-7; possible D gene TRBD1, 6 bases. This CDR3 has 13 amino acids. V was pared by 4 bases and J by 6 bases, with 14 bases between. Germline assignment: CDR1 SGHDT and CDR2 YYEEEE. This CDR3 is CASSPPTGGEQYF. DNA for the CDR3: TGTGCCAGCAGCCCCCCGACAGGCGGCGAGCAGTACTTC.

The V and J genes are TRBV6-5 and TRBJ1-2; weak D call: TRBD1 (6 bases). Germline loops: CDR1 MNHEY, CDR2 SVGAGI. V lost 0 bases to trimming and J lost 6 bases, with 11 bases between them. This CDR3 comprises 14 residues. CDR3 sequence reads: CASSYSGGLNGYTF. CDR3 in DNA: TGTGCCAGCAGTTACTCTGGGGGGCTCAATGGCTACACCTTC.